These T cell receptor beta chains were read from a single sample in a study of technical replicates of blood from several donors. Sequencing used immunoSEQ multiplex PCR; TCRdb keeps in-frame clones, though not all of them. The repertoire consists of 65,000 to 95,000 clones, with 80% to 90% occurring once and the leading ten covering roughly 4.9%. The material sequenced was PBMCs. The receptors shown here come from a human donor in good health. Some clones in this sample may be carry-over from other donors' samples. Each CDR3 is given with its conserved first and last residue. A clone size is listed for some rows: how often the clone was seen (once, few, many), or a class if it is expanded.

J gene: TRBJ2-7; clone size: once; V gene: TRBV25-1; CDR3 protein: CASSGVFVTSAAEQYF
J gene: TRBJ2-1; clone size: once; V gene: TRBV19; CDR3 protein: CASSNLAGLGSEQFF
J gene: TRBJ1-1; clone size: NA; V gene: TRBV5-4; CDR3 protein: CASSSGTARNTEAFF
J gene: TRBJ2-2; clone size: once; V gene: TRBV10-3; CDR3 protein: CAISGVGGGYTGELFF
J gene: TRBJ1-2; clone size: once; V gene: TRBV5-1; CDR3 protein: CASSFSVLRDYGYTF
J gene: TRBJ2-4; clone size: few; V gene: TRBV7-9; CDR3 protein: CASSLERLAKNIQYF
J gene: TRBJ2-3; clone size: NA; V gene: TRBV18; CDR3 protein: CASSPNYGSADTQYF
J gene: TRBJ2-3; clone size: NA; V gene: TRBV19; CDR3 protein: CASSIAGGADTQYF
J gene: TRBJ2-2; clone size: NA; V gene: TRBV5-1; CDR3 protein: CASSPPGSGATGELFF
J gene: TRBJ1-4; clone size: NA; V gene: TRBV7-9; CDR3 protein: CASSVLSKDRGGKLFF
J gene: TRBJ1-5; clone size: NA; V gene: TRBV28; CDR3 protein: CASSLQGYNQPQHF
J gene: TRBJ1-2; clone size: NA; V gene: TRBV27; CDR3 protein: CASSFSREGGYTF
J gene: TRBJ1-4; clone size: NA; V gene: TRBV11-2; CDR3 protein: CASSLGRSSGEKLFF
J gene: TRBJ2-7; clone size: NA; V gene: TRBV18; CDR3 protein: CASSYVPGLAGGDMGEQYF
J gene: TRBJ2-7; clone size: NA; V gene: TRBV6-4; CDR3 protein: CASSGQGCEQYF
J gene: TRBJ2-2; clone size: NA; V gene: TRBV5-6; CDR3 protein: CASSFGGGELFF
J gene: TRBJ1-4; clone size: NA; V gene: TRBV9; CDR3 protein: CASSLTGTANEKLFF
J gene: TRBJ2-4; clone size: NA; V gene: TRBV9; CDR3 protein: CASSTETGNIQYF
J gene: TRBJ1-2; clone size: NA; V gene: TRBV29-1; CDR3 protein: CSVVPTLGGYTF
J gene: TRBJ2-1; clone size: NA; V gene: TRBV5-5; CDR3 protein: CASSLEGRGYHEQFF
J gene: TRBJ2-1; clone size: NA; V gene: TRBV30; CDR3 protein: CAWSPLLLEQFF
J gene: TRBJ1-1; clone size: NA; V gene: TRBV5-4; CDR3 protein: CAMEEGWRNTEAFF
J gene: TRBJ1-4; clone size: NA; V gene: TRBV18; CDR3 protein: CASSPPDRGYNEKLFF
J gene: TRBJ1-2; clone size: NA; V gene: TRBV7-8; CDR3 protein: CASSPRGMAGNGYTF
J gene: TRBJ2-3; clone size: NA; V gene: TRBV7-6; CDR3 protein: CASSLGDRGFDTQYF
J gene: TRBJ1-2; clone size: NA; V gene: TRBV6-5; CDR3 protein: CASSLGQGAVYGYTF
J gene: TRBJ2-3; clone size: NA; V gene: TRBV6-1; CDR3 protein: CATTEQGTDTQYF
J gene: TRBJ2-3; clone size: NA; V gene: TRBV5-4; CDR3 protein: CASSSQGWGTQYF
J gene: TRBJ2-7; clone size: NA; V gene: TRBV7-8; CDR3 protein: CASSQLGRRTGSYYEQYF